This TCR beta chain was sequenced during a study of Ad26.COV2.S vaccination and SARS-CoV-2 variants. The CDR3 is 15 residues long. Trimming at V came to 6 bases and at J to 5 bases, leaving 8 bases not matched to a gene. CDR1 MNHEY and CDR2 SVGAGI come from the germline V gene. Using immunoSEQ multiplex PCR, the repertoire was profiled, and TCRdb retains in-frame clones only, with some absent. Of about 280,000 clones in the sample, more than 70% are singletons; the top ten hold approximately 3.3%. This clone was observed a single time. The treatment: some 20 received Ad26.COV2.S at low or high dose, single or two shots; 5 received placebo; per-sample allocation not given. Each sample was drawn 63 days after the first injection (of vaccine or placebo).

The chain joins TRBV6-5 to TRBJ2-2; 8 bases fit TRBD1. The receptor's source is a person aged 18-65 years who received the Ad26.COV2.S COVID-19 vaccine or a placebo. This specimen consisted of peripheral blood, obtained in a trial of Ad26.COV2.S vaccine versus placebo. This CDR3 reads CASSPRGQGTGELFF. The CDR3 DNA reads as TGTGCCAGCAGCCCCAGGGGGCAGGGAACCGGGGAGCTGTTTTTT.